This entry lists 15 T cell receptor beta chains sequenced from one sample in a study of somatic mutations in cytotoxic T cells in rheumatoid arthritis. Repertoires were generated with immunoSEQ multiplex PCR, while TCRdb's copy carries only in-frame clones and drops some. The sample yields about 6,700 clones, around 75% seen once. The sequenced sample consisted of CD8+ T cells sorted from blood. All receptors come from a woman aged 60 to 75 in good health.

In its sample, this clone was seen a few times. V gene TRBV27 combines with J gene TRBJ1-2; D uncertain. The germline V and J ends were trimmed by 5 bases and 4 bases, with 14 bases remaining between them. Germline-derived CDR1 and CDR2 are MNHEY and SMNVEV (reference sequence). The CDR3 is 14 amino acids. In nucleotides, the CDR3 is TGTGCCAGCAGTCCAGCGGTATGGGTCTATGGCTACACCTTC. It is translated as CASSPAVWVYGYTF.

This clone was recorded only once. The chain carries TRBV7-9 and TRBJ2-5; TRBD2 agrees at 7 bases. The CDR3 length is 17 residues. The germline V gene encodes CDR1 SEHNR and CDR2 FQNEAQ (reference sequence). With V trimmed by 4 bases and J by 2 bases, 13 bases remained unmatched. CDR3 loop: CASSSQRGSARQETQYF. The CDR3 nucleotides are TGTGCCAGCAGCTCTCAGCGGGGATCAGCAAGGCAAGAGACCCAGTACTTC.

This chain links TRBV13 with TRBJ2-5; TRBD1 matches 9 bases. The CDR3 loop spans 17 amino acids. Unmatched junction bases numbered 11, after V lost 5 bases and J lost 1 base. Germline V gene data show CDR1 as PRHDT and CDR2 as FYEKMQ (reference sequence). The CDR3 DNA follows: TGTGCCAGCAGCGAAGTAAGCGGACAGGGGCTCCAAGAGACCCAGTACTTC. It yields the protein CASSEVSGQGLQETQYF.

This clone was detected only a few times. The rearrangement joins TRBV4-3 to TRBJ2-2, with D possibly matching TRBD1 (5 bases). Germline CDR1 LGHNA, CDR2 YSLEER. CDR3 length: 15 amino acids. V was shortened by 1 base and J by 6 bases, with 12 bases between the two germline ends. CDR3 protein: CASSQVTGQPGELFF. The CDR3 bases are TGCGCCAGCAGCCAAGTAACAGGCCAGCCCGGGGAGCTGTTTTTT.

CDR3 coding DNA: TGTGCCAGCAGCTCTACAGGGTTAAACCTCCCTCCCAACACTGAAGCTTTCTTT. Its translation: CASSSTGLNLPPNTEAFF. The rearrangement links TRBV11-3 to TRBJ1-1, with D perhaps TRBD1 (6 bases). CDR3 size: 18 residues. V was cut by 4 bases and J by 2 bases, with 23 bases left in between. Germline assignment: CDR1 SGHNT and CDR2 YENEEA.

This clone is large by share. This rearrangement joins TRBV27 to TRBJ2-7; D might be TRBD2 (5 bases). CDR3 size: 13 residues. Deletions cut 2 bases from V and 3 bases from J, with 8 bases between. The germline CDR1 and CDR2 sequences are MNHEY and SMNVEV (reference sequence). The CDR3 DNA reads TGTGCCAGCAGTTTAGAGGGAAACTACGAGCAGTACTTC. This encodes CASSLEGNYEQYF.

CDR3 sequence reads: CASSEQGSVSNQPQHF. CDR3 DNA: TGCGCCAGCAGTGAGCAGGGTTCAGTTAGCAATCAGCCCCAGCATTTT. The V call is TRBV10-2, the J call TRBJ1-5; D might be TRBD1 (5 bases). CDR1 and CDR2 from the germline V gene are WSHSY and SAAADI. With 2 bases removed from V and 0 bases from J, the gap between germline ends came to 11 bases. The length of the CDR3 is 16 residues.

The genes are TRBV4-1 and TRBJ2-3; D might be TRBD1 (6 bases). The CDR3 is made up of 16 amino acids. From germline, CDR1 is MGHRA and CDR2 YSYEKL. V was pared by 0 bases and J by 1 base, with 11 bases between. The CDR3 protein is CASSQEGTSRTDTQYF. The CDR3 DNA follows: TGCGCCAGCAGCCAAGAAGGGACAAGCCGCACAGATACGCAGTATTTT.

The chain uses TRBV10-3 and TRBJ2-7, with TRBD1 matching over 9 bases. This CDR3 spans 13 amino acids. V dropped 6 bases and J dropped 1; count of bases not matched to a gene: 1. Germline V CDR1 and CDR2: ENHRY, SYGVKD. CDR3 sequence (DNA): TGTGCCATCAGGACAGGGGGATCCTACGAGCAGTACTTC. Amino acids: CAIRTGGSYEQYF.

The rearrangement uses TRBV6-5 and TRBJ2-7, with D possibly TRBD2 on 5 matching bases. The V and J ends lost 0 bases and 6 bases respectively, with 12 bases between them. The length of the CDR3 is 14 residues. Germline values: CDR1 MNHEY, CDR2 SVGAGI. The CDR3 spells CASSYSSLAGEQYF. The CDR3 region has the DNA TGTGCCAGCAGTTACTCGAGTCTAGCAGGCGAGCAGTACTTC.

CDR3 bases: TGTGCCAGCAGTTCGCTAGCGGGAGAGATGGATACGCAGTATTTT. Residues: CASSSLAGEMDTQYF. The chain links TRBV28 to TRBJ2-3; 10 nucleotides align to TRBD2. The CDR3 contains 15 residues. The junction had 7 bases not matched to a gene; V was cut back by 4 bases and J by 6 bases. Germline lookup yields CDR1 MDHEN and CDR2 SYDVKM. Filled out from reference TRBV28 and TRBJ2-3, the complete variable domain reads DVKVTQSSRYLVKRTGEKVFLECVQDMDHENMFWYRQDPGLGLRLIYFSYDVKMKEKGDIPEGYSVSREKKERFSLILESASTNQTSMYLCASSSLAGEMDTQYFGPGTRLTVL.

In its sample, this clone was seen once. V usage is TRBV11-3 and J usage is TRBJ2-5; the match to TRBD2 covers 14 bases. Germline-derived CDR1 and CDR2 are SGHNT and YENEEA. The CDR3 is 17 amino acids. The V segment lost 5 bases and the J segment 4 bases; nucleotides outside the gene matches: 9. The CDR3, as DNA: TGTGCCAGCAGCCAGCTGGGACTAGCGGGAGTAGTAGAGACCCAGTACTTC. This codes for CASSQLGLAGVVETQYF.

The table lists this clone with a few counts. The CDR3 nucleotides are TGTGCCAGTGGACAGGGGGCGTCCACAGATACGCAGTATTTT. Its protein is CASGQGASTDTQYF. The V gene is TRBV6-4, the J gene TRBJ2-3, with 11 bases lining up with TRBD1. V shed 9 bases and J 2 bases; nucleotides not matched to a gene: 4. CDR3 size: 14 residues. Germline V gene data show CDR1 as MRHNA and CDR2 as SNTAGT.

This rearrangement joins TRBV19 to TRBJ2-2, with D hard to call. Germline-derived CDR1 and CDR2 are LNHDA and SQIVND (reference sequence). Trimming left V 7 bases short and J 3 bases short, with 9 bases between. The CDR3 has 13 residues. In DNA, the CDR3 is TGTGCCAGTAAATTTAGATACACCGGGGAGCTGTTTTTT. This codes for CASKFRYTGELFF.

The V call is TRBV5-8, the J call TRBJ2-1; a weak D match, TRBD2 (7 bases). The CDR3 loop spans 14 amino acids. Germline loops: CDR1 SGHTS, CDR2 YDEGEE. V lost 3 bases and J lost 2, with 9 bases in between. The CDR3 loop is CASSSGGPYNEQFF. DNA of the CDR3: TGTGCCAGCAGCTCGGGGGGCCCCTACAATGAGCAGTTCTTC.